These T cell receptor beta chains were read from a single sample in a study of blood T cells in healthy people across ages. Using its own MiXCR run on the 5' RACE reads, TCRdb lists one record per CDR3 protein. The sample carries some 790,000 distinct CDR3 sequences, roughly 26% recorded once. The specimen sequenced was blood. All receptors derive from an elderly woman in good health. CDR3s include the opening cysteine and the closing phenylalanine or tryptophan. Fields, in order: CDR3 protein, CDR3 DNA, V gene, clone size, J gene, D gene. The D gene is left open where the match is weak. Rows give clone size only sometimes, using once, few, many, or a class for an expanded clone.

CASSLFVGQETQYF | TGTGCCAGCAGCTTATTTGTGGGCCAGGAGACCCAGTACTTC | TRBV7-2 | NA | TRBJ2-5 | NA
CASSYSGVRTTQKVTDTQYF | TGTGCCAGCAGTTACTCGGGAGTAAGGACCACACAAAAGGTCACAGATACGCAGTATTTT | TRBV6-5 | few | TRBJ2-3 | NA
CASSSGGTTYNEQFF | TGTGCCAGCAGTTCCGGGGGAACCACATACAATGAGCAGTTCTTC | TRBV12-3/TRBV12-4 | many | TRBJ2-1 | NA
CASSQEYGYADEQFF | TGCGCCAGCAGCCAAGAATATGGGTATGCCGATGAGCAGTTCTTC | TRBV4-3 | many | TRBJ2-1 | NA
CASSDQRFAAYEQYF | TGTGCCAGCAGTGACCAGCGTTTTGCCGCCTACGAGCAGTACTTC | TRBV2 | few | TRBJ2-7 | NA
CATSDPRKAGPSGETQYF | TGTGCCACCAGTGATCCCAGGAAAGCGGGGCCCTCCGGGGAGACCCAGTACTTC | TRBV24-1 | many | TRBJ2-5 | TRBD2
CATSRGQGYNEQFF | TGTGCCACCAGCAGGGGACAGGGCTACAATGAGCAGTTCTTC | TRBV15 | many | TRBJ2-1 | TRBD1
CAIKGGGGQPQHF | TGTGCCATCAAGGGCGGGGGCGGTCAGCCCCAGCATTTT | TRBV10-3 | few | TRBJ1-5 | NA
CASSSGGDSTRQETQYF | TGCGCCAGCAGCTCTGGGGGAGATTCGACCAGACAAGAGACCCAGTACTTC | TRBV5-1 | many | TRBJ2-5 | NA
CASSPTGSYYGYTF | TGTGCCAGCAGCCCAACAGGGTCTTACTATGGCTACACCTTC | TRBV7-9 | many | TRBJ1-2 | NA
CASSQERGEKLFF | TGCGCCAGCAGCCAGGAAAGGGGTGAAAAACTGTTTTTT | TRBV4-3 | NA | TRBJ1-4 | NA
CASRARYGYTF | TGTGCCAGCAGGGCCCGCTATGGCTACACCTTC | TRBV27 | many | TRBJ1-2 | NA
CASSLAAGGHTDTQYF | TGTGCCAGCAGCTTAGCGGCGGGGGGGCACACAGATACGCAGTATTTT | TRBV7-2 | many | TRBJ2-3 | TRBD2
CAGSLEALRNEQFF | TGTGCCGGCAGCTTGGAGGCGCTGAGGAATGAGCAGTTCTTC | TRBV5-6 | NA | TRBJ2-1 | NA
CASSYGGTYYNEQFF | TGTGCCAGCAGTTATGGGGGGACGTACTACAATGAGCAGTTCTTC | TRBV6-6 | NA | TRBJ2-1 | NA
CASSPAGGPDAQYF | TGTGCCAGCAGCCCAGCGGGGGGTCCAGATGCGCAGTATTTT | TRBV14 | NA | TRBJ2-3 | TRBD2
CASSVPGTGIVHEQFF | TGTGCCAGCAGCGTCCCCGGGACAGGGATTGTGCATGAGCAGTTCTTC | TRBV5-6 | many | TRBJ2-1 | TRBD1
CASTLGSTGANVLTF | TGTGCCAGTACCTTGGGGTCGACCGGGGCCAACGTCCTGACTTTC | TRBV19 | few | TRBJ2-6 | NA
CASSQRTAGNEKLFF | TGTGCCAGCAGCCAACGGACAGCGGGCAATGAAAAACTGTTTTTT | TRBV6-6 | NA | TRBJ1-4 | NA
CSASGRIPDTQYF | TGCAGTGCTAGTGGCAGAATTCCGGATACGCAGTATTTT | TRBV20-1 | many | TRBJ2-3 | NA
CASSFHGQEKLFF | TGTGCCAGCAGTTTCCACGGACAGGAAAAACTGTTTTTT | TRBV27 | few | TRBJ1-4 | NA
CASSVVQEFEAFF | TGTGCCAGCAGCGTAGTGCAGGAATTTGAAGCTTTCTTT | TRBV9 | many | TRBJ1-1 | NA
CASSSQQHTDTQYF | TGTGCCAGCTCTTCGCAGCAGCACACAGATACGCAGTATTTT | TRBV12-3/TRBV12-4 | many | TRBJ2-3 | NA
CASSPQGHGYTF | TGTGCCAGCTCACCGCAGGGACATGGCTACACCTTC | TRBV18 | few | TRBJ1-2 | NA
CATRVCAGEKETQFF | TGTGCCACCAGGGTCTGTGCCGGGGAGAAAGAGACCCAGTTCTTC | TRBV24-1 | NA | TRBJ2-1 | NA
CASSLVVGRGYSYEQYF | TGTGCCAGCAGCTTGGTAGTTGGCAGGGGCTACTCCTACGAGCAGTACTTC | TRBV5-5 | NA | TRBJ2-7 | NA
CATSRDRGGTVTFTGELFF | TGTGCCACCAGCAGAGATCGGGGGGGTACCGTAACCTTTACCGGGGAGCTGTTTTTT | TRBV15 | NA | TRBJ2-2 | TRBD2
CASYTTGTGEKLFF | TGTGCCAGCTATACGACCGGGACAGGTGAAAAACTGTTTTTT | TRBV5-5 | few | TRBJ1-4 | TRBD1
CASRDPTGSNQPQHF | TGTGCCAGCAGAGACCCGACAGGGAGCAATCAGCCCCAGCATTTT | TRBV28 | NA | TRBJ1-5 | TRBD1
CASTLTSGADTQYF | TGTGCCAGCACCCTGACTAGCGGGGCAGATACGCAGTATTTT | TRBV6-2/TRBV6-3 | many | TRBJ2-3 | TRBD2
CASSQGGTRTGDTEAFF | TGCGCCAGCAGCCAAGGAGGCACCCGAACGGGGGACACTGAAGCTTTCTTT | TRBV4-1 | many | TRBJ1-1 | NA
CASSLVSRGAGAGFQETQYF | TGTGCCAGCAGCTTAGTTTCAAGAGGGGCAGGAGCGGGGTTTCAAGAGACCCAGTACTTC | TRBV7-8 | many | TRBJ2-5 | TRBD2
CASSLADGLSSGNTIYF | TGCGCCAGCAGCTTGGCAGACGGACTAAGCTCTGGAAACACCATATATTTT | TRBV5-1 | NA | TRBJ1-3 | NA
CSAPPGETYGYTF | TGCAGTGCACCTCCAGGGGAGACCTATGGCTACACCTTC | TRBV20-1 | many | TRBJ1-2 | NA
CASSLFFPATNEKLFF | TGTGCCAGCAGTCTTTTCTTCCCAGCGACTAATGAAAAACTGTTTTTT | TRBV7-6 | NA | TRBJ1-4 | NA
CASSRREVGYNEQFF | TGTGCCAGCAGCCGCAGGGAGGTGGGGTACAATGAGCAGTTCTTC | TRBV7-2 | many | TRBJ2-1 | NA
CASSFRDTPNSPLHF | TGTGCCAGCAGCTTTCGGGACACCCCAAATTCACCCCTCCACTTT | TRBV27 | NA | TRBJ1-6 | NA
CASSLGLGAGKEAKNIQYF | TGTGCCAGCAGCTTAGGGTTGGGGGCAGGGAAAGAGGCCAAAAACATTCAGTACTTC | TRBV7-9 | many | TRBJ2-4 | NA
CSAQSSGANVLTF | TGCAGTGCTCAGAGCTCTGGGGCCAACGTCCTGACTTTC | TRBV20-1 | many | TRBJ2-6 | NA
CATQGTYNEQFF | TGTGCCACACAGGGAACATACAATGAGCAGTTCTTC | TRBV12-3/TRBV12-4 | many | TRBJ2-1 | NA
CASSSSGLAGVRNEQYF | TGCGCCAGCAGCTCCTCGGGACTAGCGGGGGTAAGGAACGAGCAGTACTTC | TRBV5-1 | NA | TRBJ2-7 | TRBD2
CAISVGLNQPQHF | TGTGCCATCAGTGTGGGCCTCAATCAGCCCCAGCATTTT | TRBV10-3 | many | TRBJ1-5 | NA
CASSLEGSQQPQHF | TGCGCCAGCAGCTTGGAAGGGTCTCAACAGCCCCAGCATTTT | TRBV5-1 | many | TRBJ1-5 | NA
CSARGGLESYNEQFF | TGCAGTGCTAGAGGGGGACTAGAATCCTACAATGAGCAGTTCTTC | TRBV20-1 | many | TRBJ2-1 | TRBD2
CASRAPGGGPEAFF | TGTGCCAGCAGAGCGCCAGGAGGGGGCCCTGAAGCTTTCTTT | TRBV12-3/TRBV12-4 | few | TRBJ1-1 | TRBD1
CASSQDLVGYEQYF | TGCGCCAGCAGCCAAGATCTTGTAGGATACGAGCAGTACTTC | TRBV4-1 | once | TRBJ2-7 | NA
CAISTPGQLNTEAFF | TGTGCCATCAGCACACCGGGACAGCTGAACACTGAAGCTTTCTTT | TRBV10-3 | NA | TRBJ1-1 | TRBD1
CANSCGELAKNIQYF | TGTGCCAACAGCTGTGGGGAACTAGCCAAAAACATTCAGTACTTC | TRBV7-9 | NA | TRBJ2-4 | NA
CASRGLAGGKGPDTQYF | TGTGCCAGCCGAGGACTAGCGGGGGGAAAGGGGCCAGATACGCAGTATTTT | TRBV6-1 | many | TRBJ2-3 | TRBD2
CASSYSNNEQFF | TGTGCCAGCAGTTACTCGAACAATGAGCAGTTCTTC | TRBV6-5 | many | TRBJ2-1 | NA
CASSDPTGDGYTF | TGTGCCAGCAGCGACCCCACGGGGGATGGCTACACCTTC | TRBV7-2 | NA | TRBJ1-2 | NA
CASSQDLQGGIEAFF | TGCGCCAGCAGCCAGGATTTACAGGGGGGTATCGAAGCTTTCTTT | TRBV4-3 | few | TRBJ1-1 | TRBD1